Listed below are T cell receptor beta chains from one sample, sequenced in a study of identical twins. One entry per CDR3 protein, called by TCRdb with MiXCR from the 5' RACE reads. The sample has some 1,700,000 distinct CDR3 sequences, about 32% seen once; the top ten hold over 0.25%. The sequenced material came from cord blood. All receptors derive from a newborn girl in good health. The CDR3 runs from the conserved cysteine through the conserved F or W. A D gene is named only where the DNA matches it firmly. The size of a clone is reported for some rows only, either as once, few or many, or as a class for expanded clones.

size | J | D | V | CDR3 | DNA
many | TRBJ2-7 | TRBD1 | TRBV28 | CASRGTGIGSYEQYF | TGTGCCAGCAGGGGGACAGGTATAGGCTCCTACGAGCAGTACTTC
. | TRBJ2-5 | . | TRBV6-5 | CASSLRVLADNEQYF | TGTGCCAGCAGTTTAAGGGTTCTCGCTGACAATGAGCAGTACTTC
few | TRBJ2-1 | TRBD1 | TRBV12-3/TRBV12-4 | CASRPTLDRGQFF | TGTGCCAGCAGGCCTACCTTGGACAGGGGGCAGTTCTTC
many | TRBJ1-5 | . | TRBV12-3/TRBV12-4 | CASSLKGNSNQPQHF | TGTGCCAGCAGTTTAAAGGGTAATAGCAATCAGCCCCAGCATTTT
. | TRBJ1-2 | TRBD1 | TRBV2 | CASSRDRTSYGYTF | TGTGCCAGCAGTAGGGACAGAACAAGCTATGGCTACACCTTC
many | TRBJ1-5 | . | TRBV2 | CASSVQGGQPQHF | TGTGCCAGCAGTGTACAGGGCGGACAGCCCCAGCATTTT
. | TRBJ2-7 | TRBD1 | TRBV4-2 | CASSRRGNKSYEQYF | TGTGCCAGCAGCCGCAGGGGGAATAAATCCTACGAGCAGTACTTC
few | TRBJ2-4 | . | TRBV21-1 | CASPQTGRLILAKNIQYF | TGTGCCAGCCCCCAAACAGGCCGACTTATACTAGCCAAAAACATTCAGTACTTC
. | TRBJ2-3 | TRBD2 | TRBV5-6 | CASSFGTKREGPTDTQYF | TGTGCCAGCAGCTTTGGTACAAAGCGGGAGGGCCCCACAGATACGCAGTATTTT
. | TRBJ2-3 | TRBD2 | TRBV12-3/TRBV12-4 | CASRAGTIRTDTQYF | TGTGCCAGCAGAGCCGGGACTATAAGAACAGATACGCAGTATTTT
many | TRBJ2-3 | . | TRBV20-1 | CSAGGRTPTDTQYF | TGCAGTGCTGGGGGGCGAACTCCCACAGATACGCAGTATTTT
. | TRBJ1-5 | . | TRBV20-1 | CSASGLGQPQHF | TGCAGTGCTAGTGGTCTGGGTCAGCCCCAGCATTTT
few | TRBJ2-3 | TRBD1 | TRBV7-9 | CAVRQGATDTQYF | TGTGCCGTCAGACAGGGGGCCACAGATACGCAGTATTTT
few | TRBJ2-3 | . | TRBV20-1 | CSGLGRWTDTQYF | TGCAGTGGGCTAGGGAGGTGGACAGATACGCAGTATTTT
. | TRBJ2-3 | . | TRBV20-1 | CSANTAGANTDTQYF | TGCAGTGCTAACACTGCGGGGGCAAACACAGATACGCAGTATTTT
few | TRBJ2-7 | . | TRBV3-1 | CASSQDLATASYEQYF | TGTGCCAGCAGCCAAGATCTTGCTACAGCCTCCTACGAGCAGTACTTC
. | TRBJ1-1 | . | TRBV5-1 | CASSRRQEAEAFF | TGCGCCAGCAGCCGACGACAGGAGGCTGAAGCTTTCTTT
. | TRBJ2-1 | TRBD2 | TRBV12-3/TRBV12-4 | CASSLALALAGTSPYNEQFF | TGTGCCAGCAGTTTAGCGCTTGCGCTAGCGGGAACTTCGCCCTACAATGAGCAGTTCTTC
. | TRBJ2-3 | . | TRBV7-9 | CASSLGGKVTDTQYF | TGTGCCAGCAGCTTAGGCGGGAAGGTCACAGATACGCAGTATTTT
many | TRBJ2-1 | . | TRBV5-1 | CASSLEQGSYNEQFF | TGCGCCAGCAGCTTGGAACAGGGATCTTACAATGAGCAGTTCTTC
many | TRBJ1-2 | . | TRBV29-1 | CSVEARGYGYTF | TGCAGCGTTGAAGCCAGGGGCTATGGCTACACCTTC
. | TRBJ2-7 | . | TRBV27 | CASRSRGSYEQYF | TGTGCCAGCAGATCCCGGGGGTCCTACGAGCAGTACTTC
. | TRBJ2-3 | TRBD2 | TRBV6-5 | CASSYSISGRFGDAQYF | TGTGCCAGCAGTTACTCGATTAGCGGGAGGTTCGGTGATGCGCAGTATTTT
. | TRBJ2-6 | . | TRBV12-3/TRBV12-4 | CASSFGQGGDVLTF | TGTGCCAGCAGTTTTGGGCAGGGAGGCGACGTCCTGACTTTC
. | TRBJ2-5 | TRBD1 | TRBV18 | CASSPSLDRLGTQYF | TGTGCCAGCTCACCATCCTTGGACAGGCTGGGGACCCAGTACTTC
. | TRBJ2-3 | TRBD2 | TRBV28 | CASRFSGRASDTQYF | TGTGCCAGCAGGTTTAGCGGGAGGGCCTCGGATACGCAGTATTTT
. | TRBJ1-5 | . | TRBV2 | CASSEERQGMNQPQHF | TGTGCCAGCAGTGAAGAGCGGCAGGGGATGAATCAGCCCCAGCATTTT
. | TRBJ2-7 | . | TRBV4-1 | CASSDTEVGSRSEQYF | TGCGCCAGCAGCGACACCGAAGTCGGGTCTCGAAGCGAGCAGTACTTC
few | TRBJ2-7 | TRBD2 | TRBV5-6 | CASSLAMGTSGSEQYF | TGTGCCAGCAGCTTGGCTATGGGGACTAGCGGGAGCGAGCAGTACTTC
. | TRBJ1-4 | . | TRBV4-1 | CASSREILEKLFF | TGCGCCAGCAGCCGGGAAATTCTTGAAAAACTGTTTTTT
few | TRBJ2-1 | TRBD2 | TRBV27 | CASKPGLEYNEQFF | TGTGCCAGCAAACCGGGACTAGAGTACAATGAGCAGTTCTTC
few | TRBJ1-2 | TRBD1 | TRBV7-9 | CASSPRQGFYGYTF | TGTGCCAGCAGCCCTAGACAGGGCTTTTATGGCTACACCTTC
few | TRBJ2-5 | . | TRBV12-3/TRBV12-4 | CASSLSVIETQYF | TGTGCCAGCAGTTTAAGCGTGATCGAGACCCAGTACTTC
. | TRBJ1-2 | . | TRBV16 | CASSQYWGSQGYTF | TGTGCCAGCAGCCAGTACTGGGGGAGTCAAGGCTACACCTTC
few | TRBJ1-5 | . | TRBV11-2 | CASSGGGPSNQPQHF | TGTGCCAGCAGCGGGGGAGGACCTAGCAATCAGCCCCAGCATTTT
many | TRBJ2-7 | . | TRBV20-1 | CSARDPTSEQYF | TGCAGTGCTAGAGATCCAACTAGCGAGCAGTACTTC
few | TRBJ1-5 | TRBD1 | TRBV20-1 | CSATGTGRWQPQHF | TGCAGTGCTACGGGGACAGGACGATGGCAGCCCCAGCATTTT
few | TRBJ1-5 | . | TRBV4-1 | CASSQVVPGGGGSWPQHF | TGCGCCAGCAGCCAAGTGGTCCCCGGAGGAGGGGGGTCTTGGCCCCAGCATTTT
few | TRBJ1-2 | . | TRBV20-1 | CSASGPPKQGGDYGYTF | TGCAGTGCTAGCGGCCCGCCTAAACAGGGAGGAGACTATGGCTACACCTTC
. | TRBJ2-7 | . | TRBV6-5 | CASSYSRQTSYKQYF | TGTGCCAGCAGTTACTCCCGACAGACCTCCTACAAGCAGTACTTC
. | TRBJ2-3 | TRBD2 | TRBV5-1 | CASSLEPAGGPDTQYF | TGCGCCAGCAGCTTGGAGCCAGCGGGGGGACCAGATACGCAGTATTTT
. | TRBJ2-7 | TRBD2 | TRBV12-3/TRBV12-4 | CASSLGGSIYNEQYF | TGTGCCAGCAGTTTAGGCGGGAGCATTTACAATGAGCAGTACTTC
many | TRBJ2-4 | . | TRBV2 | CASSQGDIQYF | TGTGCCAGCAGCCAAGGGGACATTCAGTACTTC
. | TRBJ1-2 | . | TRBV20-1 | CSARDRISSRGYTF | TGCAGTGCTAGAGACAGGATCTCTTCCAGGGGCTACACCTTC
. | TRBJ1-4 | . | TRBV30 | CAWSVLRGPWEKLFF | TGTGCCTGGAGTGTACTTCGGGGCCCTTGGGAAAAACTGTTTTTT
. | TRBJ1-1 | . | TRBV30 | CAWSVGGLTEAFF | TGTGCCTGGAGTGTAGGGGGGCTCACTGAGGCTTTCTTT
. | TRBJ2-7 | . | TRBV4-1 | CASSQVGPYDEQYF | TGCGCCAGCAGCCAAGTCGGGCCCTACGACGAGCAGTACTTC
. | TRBJ2-5 | TRBD2 | TRBV12-3/TRBV12-4 | CASSLVSLARETQYF | TGTGCCAGCAGTTTAGTATCACTAGCGAGGGAGACCCAGTACTTC
once | TRBJ1-2 | . | TRBV7-2 | CASSLDRNWYGYTF | TGTGCCAGCAGCCTTGACAGGAATTGGTATGGCTACACCTTC
few | TRBJ1-2 | . | TRBV7-2 | CASSSLRQVANYGYTF | TGTGCCAGCAGCTCCCTCCGACAGGTCGCTAACTATGGCTACACCTTC
many | TRBJ2-6 | . | TRBV12-3/TRBV12-4 | CASSSRGSGANVLTF | TGTGCCAGCAGTTCGCGGGGATCTGGGGCCAACGTCCTGACTTTC
few | TRBJ2-5 | . | TRBV3-1 | CASSQIETQYF | TGTGCCAGCAGCCAAATCGAGACCCAGTACTTC
few | TRBJ2-5 | . | TRBV24-1 | CATSDSDLLGEQYF | TGTGCCACCAGTGACTCCGACCTACTGGGGGAGCAGTACTTC
. | TRBJ2-2 | . | TRBV5-1 | CASSLELMNTGELFF | TGCGCCAGCAGCTTGGAACTTATGAACACCGGGGAGCTGTTTTTT